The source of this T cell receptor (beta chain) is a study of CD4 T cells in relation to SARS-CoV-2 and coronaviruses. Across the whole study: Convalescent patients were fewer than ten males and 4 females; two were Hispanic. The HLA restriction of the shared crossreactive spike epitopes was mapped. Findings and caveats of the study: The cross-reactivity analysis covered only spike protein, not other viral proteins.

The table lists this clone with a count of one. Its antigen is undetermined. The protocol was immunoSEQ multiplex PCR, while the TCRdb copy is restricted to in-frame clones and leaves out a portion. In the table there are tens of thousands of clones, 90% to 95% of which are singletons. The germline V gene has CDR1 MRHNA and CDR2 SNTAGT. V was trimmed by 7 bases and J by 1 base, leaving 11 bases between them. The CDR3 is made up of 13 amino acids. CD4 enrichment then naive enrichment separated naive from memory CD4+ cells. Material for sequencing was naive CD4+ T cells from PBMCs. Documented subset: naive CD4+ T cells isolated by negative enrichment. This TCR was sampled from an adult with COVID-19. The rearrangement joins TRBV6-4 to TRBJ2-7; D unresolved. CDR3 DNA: TGTGCCAGCAAACGGATCGGGTCCTACGAGCAGTACTTC. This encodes CASKRIGSYEQYF.